This T cell receptor (beta chain) was recovered during a study of blood T cell repertoires in COVID-19. Study overall: Material from acute and convalescent COVID-19 was sourced from the United States, Italy and Spain. PBMCs, B-cell-depleted T cells, or T cells provided the cDNA or gDNA that made up the material.

CDR1 is SEHNR, CDR2 FQNEAQ, per germline (reference sequence). The CDR3 sequence is 13 residues long. Unmatched junction bases numbered 9, after V lost 1 base and J lost 13 bases. Clones were sequenced by immunoSEQ multiplex PCR, and TCRdb holds only the in-frame ones, with some missing. The sample lists roughly 67,000 clones, 60% to 85% occurring once. The sequenced material came from peripheral blood. The source of this sequence is a human donor in a cohort sampled during active COVID-19. The chain is built from TRBV7-9 and TRBJ1-2; 7 nucleotides align to TRBD1. The CDR3 coding sequence is TGTGCCAGCAGCTTAGGGGGGACAGATCTTGCCACCTTC. Its translation: CASSLGGTDLATF.